The clone carrying this T cell receptor beta chain was seen many times. Antigen unknown. Individual cDNA molecules carried attached unique molecular identifiers. TCRdb re-analysed the 5' RACE reads in MiXCR, keeping a single row per CDR3 protein. The sample consists of 35,000 to 50,000 distinct CDR3 sequences, around 5.1% of them appearing once. The entry originates in a study of early T cells in non-severe SARS-CoV-2 infection. As for the study in general: With bulk RNA from unsorted whole blood as input, sequencing yielded unpaired chains.

Notes on the study in general: Private and CD4 specificities were missed by VDJdb matching, which favored anti-spike CD8 responses.

CDR3 length equals 15 residues. V dropped 5 bases and J dropped 5; count of bases not matched to a gene: 12. The germline CDR1 and CDR2 sequences are SGHRS and YFSETQ. V is TRBV5-1 and J is TRBJ2-5; TRBD1 agrees at 7 bases. The source of this sequence is an adult who was a healthcare worker with PCR-confirmed SARS-CoV-2 infection or an uninfected control (not recorded which). Here the sequenced sample was whole blood, taken at baseline. Here the CDR3 DNA reads TGCGCCAGCAGTCCATCCCAGGGGGTGGCGGAGACCCAGTACTTC. It codes for CASSPSQGVAETQYF. Looking up the rest from reference TRBV5-1 and TRBJ2-5 gives the full variable domain: KAGVTQTPRYLIKTRGQQVTLSCSPISGHRSVSWYQQTPGQGLQFLFEYFSETQRNKGNFPGRFSGRQFSNSRSEMNVSTLELGDSALYLCASSPSQGVAETQYFGPGTRLLVL.